Given below is one TCR beta chain in context. Its antigen is unidentified. The data belong to a study of T cell responses to AZD1222 COVID-19 vaccine. Findings of the study overall: Among those given AZD1222, only five or six were seropositive at baseline.

Libraries were prepared by immunoSEQ multiplex PCR; TCRdb keeps only in-frame clonotypes and omits some of them. The table lists about 120,000 clones, 85% to 95% of them singletons, with around 5% in the top ten. Germline loops: CDR1 SEHNR, CDR2 FQNEAQ (reference sequence). V gave up 4 bases and J gave up 5 bases, with 8 bases separating them. The CDR3 spans 13 residues. This TCR was sampled from an adult who received the AZD1222 COVID-19 vaccine. The specimen was peripheral blood, collected 28 days after the second AZD1222 dose. The genes are TRBV7-9 and TRBJ1-4; D unresolved. Written as DNA, the CDR3 is TGTGCCAGCAGCTCTACACGCAATGAAAAACTGTTTTTT. Translation gives CASSSTRNEKLFF.